The entry below gives a single TCR beta chain sequence along with its context. The entry originates in a study of blood T cell repertoires in COVID-19. V lost 0 bases and J 18 bases, leaving 12 bases between the germline ends. Germline V lookup: CDR1 LGHDT, CDR2 YNNKEL (reference sequence). This CDR3 contains 12 residues. In the study's own analysis: For nucleated cells, counts were estimated from reference gene primer amplification. Measured with immunoSEQ multiplex PCR; TCRdb has only the in-frame clones, and not every one. V and J calls and clone size are given by that table; D and trimming were obtained from the DNA. The data contain about 200,000 clones, roughly 89% of them singletons.

The chain links TRBV3-1 (or the pseudogene TRBV3-2) to TRBJ2-6, with unresolved D. Sequencing input: peripheral blood. This TCR came from a man in his forties or fifties with acute or convalescent COVID-19. The CDR3 region is CASSQDPRSPTF. CDR3 coding DNA: TGTGCCAGCAGCCAAGATCCGCGCTCTCCGACTTTC.